The entry below gives a single TCR beta chain sequence along with its context. Its antigen is not known. Treatment described: roughly 19 received Ad26.COV2.S at low or high dose, single or two shots; about five received placebo; per-sample allocation not given. All samples were drawn on day 63, counting from the first vaccine or placebo injection. These data come from a study of Ad26.COV2.S vaccination and SARS-CoV-2 variants. Study background: Donor joined the COV1001 Ad26.COV2.S trial arm. Recipients of Ad26.COV2.S got it intramuscularly, once or twice 56 days apart.

Trimming took off 5 bases at V and 2 bases at J, with 11 bases between the two ends. The CDR3 contains 14 residues. CDR1 LGHNA and CDR2 YNFKEQ come from the germline V gene. Sequencing used immunoSEQ multiplex PCR; TCRdb keeps in-frame clones, though not all of them. The sample lists approximately 500,000 clones, roughly 87% occurring once. General observations from the study: Analyses that measured TCR breadth and depth may have underestimated total T cell responses.

The sample here was peripheral blood, taken in a trial of Ad26.COV2.S vaccine versus placebo. The sequence was collected from a person between 18 and 65 years old who received the Ad26.COV2.S COVID-19 vaccine or a placebo. The V gene is TRBV4-2, the J gene TRBJ2-3; D ambiguous. CDR3 amino acids: CASSGSATTDTQYF. The CDR3 DNA is TGTGCCAGCAGCGGATCTGCCACCACAGATACGCAGTATTTT.